The 5 T cell receptor beta chains below come from one sample, sequenced in a study of blood T cell repertoires in COVID-19. Assay: immunoSEQ multiplex PCR; the TCRdb copy retains only in-frame clones and omits some. The table has fewer than 500,000 clones, approximately 80% seen once. Specimen: peripheral blood. These receptors were collected from a human donor with acute or convalescent COVID-19. The donor label of this sample is uncertain.

CDR3 DNA sequence: TGTGCCAGCAGTTCCGGGGACAGGGGCGTCTACGAGCAGTACTTC. It encodes CASSSGDRGVYEQYF. The chain employs TRBV27 and TRBJ2-7; the match to TRBD1 covers 10 bases. The V and J ends lost 4 bases and 3 bases, in that order; junction bases with no gene match: 6. From germline, CDR1 is MNHEY and CDR2 SMNVEV (reference sequence). This CDR3 region has 15 residues.

V usage is TRBV30 and J usage is TRBJ2-3, with D possibly being TRBD2 (5 bases). CDR3 length equals 13 residues. V was cut by 1 base and J by 6 bases, with 11 bases left in between. Per the germline V gene, CDR1 is GTSNPN and CDR2 is SVGIG (reference sequence). CDR3 coding DNA: TGTGCCTGGAGTGCTGGGAGTGGTGATACGCAGTATTTT. As protein: CAWSAGSGDTQYF.

The gene calls are TRBV5-1 and TRBJ1-2; D not resolved. CDR1 is SGHRS and CDR2 is YFSETQ in the germline V gene. This CDR3 is built from 14 residues. Trimming cost V 0 bases and J 4 bases, with 10 bases left between them. The DNA of the CDR3 is TGCGCCAGCAGCTTGGGCAGCGAGACCTATGGCTACACCTTC. Its translation: CASSLGSETYGYTF.

The chain employs TRBV7-9 and TRBJ1-1; weak D call: TRBD1 (6 bases). The germline CDR1 and CDR2 sequences are SEHNR and FQNEAQ (reference sequence). The V end was cut by 4 bases, the J end by 11 bases, with 23 bases between. The CDR3 sequence is 15 residues long. DNA of the CDR3: TGTGCCAGCAGCTCCCTGTGGGGGCATAAAATTAGGGCTTTCTTT. Its translation: CASSSLWGHKIRAFF.

This clone was seen more than once but under ten times. The chain links TRBV10-2 to TRBJ1-6; TRBD1 matches at 8 bases. The length of the CDR3 is 15 residues. Germline CDR1 is WSHSY and CDR2 is SAAADI. Unmatched junction bases numbered 1, after V lost 3 bases and J lost 3 bases. CDR3 in amino acids: CASSEGQGYNSPLHF. CDR3 DNA sequence: TGCGCCAGCAGTGAAGGACAGGGCTATAATTCACCCCTCCACTTT.